A selection of T cell receptor beta chains follows, all from one sample in a study of PD-L1 blockade in urothelial cancer. The assay was immunoSEQ multiplex PCR, and TCRdb's table has in-frame clones only and misses some. The sample includes some 80,000 clones, 75% to 90% of them seen just once. The specimen comprised PBMCs, sampled around atezolizumab (anti-PD-L1) treatment. Source of these receptors: a woman in her seventies with urothelial cancer. Both conserved end residues are part of each CDR3. D genes are given only for firm matches. Expanded clones get a size class; other rows say once, few or many, or leave the size out.

clone_size	v_call	d_call	j_call	cdr3_nt	cdr3_aa
-	TRBV7-2	-	TRBJ1-3	TGTGCCAGCAGCCCCATTCGGGACACCATATATTTT	CASSPIRDTIYF
few	TRBV19	TRBD1	TRBJ2-2	TGTGCCAGTACGGGACAGCGCAACACCGGGGAGCTGTTTTTT	CASTGQRNTGELFF
-	TRBV5-1	-	TRBJ1-5	TGCGCCAGCAGCTCGACAGGACAGAGCAATCAGCCCCAGCATTTT	CASSSTGQSNQPQHF
-	TRBV7-8	TRBD1	TRBJ2-4	TGTGCCAGCAGAACGGACAGGATAGCCAAAAACATTCAGTACTTC	CASRTDRIAKNIQYF
-	TRBV23-1	-	TRBJ2-6	TGCGCCAGCAGGCCTCGGAACAGTTGCTCTGGGGCCAACGTCCTGACTTTC	CASRPRNSCSGANVLTF
-	TRBV4-2	TRBD2	TRBJ2-3	TGTGCCAGCAGCCCATACACTAGCGGGGGAATGGATACGCAGTATTTT	CASSPYTSGGMDTQYF
-	TRBV28	-	TRBJ1-2	TGTGCCAGCAGTTTACACAGGGTCTATGGCTACACCTTC	CASSLHRVYGYTF
-	TRBV19	-	TRBJ1-5	TGTGCCAGTAGTAAGGACAGCCCAGCGGTGTATAGCAATCAGCCCCAGCATTTT	CASSKDSPAVYSNQPQHF
-	TRBV11-2	-	TRBJ1-1	TGTGCCAGCAGCTTAGGTTGGGGAGGGAACACTGAAGCTTTCTTT	CASSLGWGGNTEAFF
-	TRBV7-8	TRBD1	TRBJ2-5	TGTGCCAGCAGCCAACCGGGACAGGGTAGGATCCAGTACTTC	CASSQPGQGRIQYF
-	TRBV11-1	TRBD2	TRBJ2-7	TGTGCCAGCAGCCGGGGAATTCGGGGGGTATACGAGCAGTACTTC	CASSRGIRGVYEQYF
-	TRBV5-5	TRBD2	TRBJ2-5	TGTGCCAGCAGCATTGGGGCGGGGGAGCAAGAGACCCAGTACTTC	CASSIGAGEQETQYF
-	TRBV6-5	-	TRBJ2-3	TGTGCCAGCAGTTACTTACCAGGGGTAGATACGCAGTATTTT	CASSYLPGVDTQYF
once	TRBV19	TRBD1	TRBJ1-2	TGTGCCAGTAGTATAGGGGACAGTAGCTATGGCTACACCTTC	CASSIGDSSYGYTF
-	TRBV5-1	TRBD1	TRBJ2-7	TGCGCCAGCAGCTGGAGCGAAGGACAGGGCTCCTACGAGCAGTACTTC	CASSWSEGQGSYEQYF
-	TRBV6-5	TRBD1	TRBJ1-2	TGTGCCAGCAGCCGGGACAGGGATTATGGCTACACCTTC	CASSRDRDYGYTF
few	TRBV2	-	TRBJ2-7	TGTGCCAGCAGCGGGGGGCTAGGCTGGCAAAACGAGCAGTACTTC	CASSGGLGWQNEQYF
-	TRBV4-2	-	TRBJ2-2	TGTGCCAGCAGCCAAGAGATGTGGGGTGGGAGCACCGGGGAGCTGTTTTTT	CASSQEMWGGSTGELFF
-	TRBV5-1	-	TRBJ2-1	TGCGCCAGCAGTGGGGAGACCTCTCCTCCTCATAATGAGCAGTTCTTC	CASSGETSPPHNEQFF
-	TRBV5-6	-	TRBJ2-1	TGTGCCAGCAGCTTGGAGTTGGGGCACAGCTCCTACAATGAGCAGTTCTTC	CASSLELGHSSYNEQFF
-	TRBV5-4	-	TRBJ2-5	TGTGCCAGCAGCTTGGGGAACAGAATACAAGAGACCCAGTACTTC	CASSLGNRIQETQYF
few	TRBV30	TRBD2	TRBJ2-1	TGTGCCTGGAGTGTAGGGCGGGGGGTCTACTACAATGAGCAGTTCTTC	CAWSVGRGVYYNEQFF
-	TRBV2	TRBD1	TRBJ1-2	TGTGCCAGCAAAATAGACAGGGCCAACTATGGCTACACCTTC	CASKIDRANYGYTF
-	TRBV7-9	TRBD2	TRBJ2-3	TGTGCCAGCAGCAGGACTAGCGGGGGCTTAGATACGCAGTATTTT	CASSRTSGGLDTQYF
-	TRBV30	TRBD2	TRBJ2-1	TGTGCCTGGTCGGGCGGGAGTGGGAATGAGCAGTTCTTC	CAWSGGSGNEQFF
-	TRBV15	TRBD2	TRBJ2-1	TGTGCCACCAGCGCGCCCAGGGAGCGGGGGGGGTCCTACAATGAGCAGTTCTTC	CATSAPRERGGSYNEQFF
few	TRBV7-2	-	TRBJ1-6	TGTGCCAGCAGCTTGATTCTAAGTACAGACTATAATTCACCCCTCCACTTT	CASSLILSTDYNSPLHF
-	TRBV25-1	-	TRBJ2-1	TGTGCCAGCAGTGTAACAGCCTACAATGAGCAGTTCTTC	CASSVTAYNEQFF
-	TRBV13	-	TRBJ2-7	TGTGCCAGCAGCACCAGCCAGGGCAACTACGAGCAGTACTTC	CASSTSQGNYEQYF
-	TRBV5-4	TRBD1	TRBJ1-6	TGTGCCAGCAGCCCTCGGACAGGCGTCAATTCACCCCTCCACTTT	CASSPRTGVNSPLHF
-	TRBV18	-	TRBJ1-2	TGTGCCAGCTCACCGGGAGGGACCTATGGCTACACCTTC	CASSPGGTYGYTF
-	TRBV19	-	TRBJ2-7	TGTGCCAGTAGTGGGGGTCTAGCGCCGTCCTACGAGCAGTACTTC	CASSGGLAPSYEQYF
-	TRBV28	TRBD1	TRBJ2-1	TGTGCCAGCAGATCTGACAGGGTAAGGTACAATGAGCAGTTCTTC	CASRSDRVRYNEQFF
-	TRBV15	TRBD2	TRBJ2-3	TGTGCCACCAGCAGAGATCCGGGGGGGGCGCGTACAGATACGCAGTATTTT	CATSRDPGGARTDTQYF
-	TRBV29-1	TRBD1	TRBJ1-2	TGCAGCGTCGCCGCAGGGGGCTCTTATGGCTACACCTTC	CSVAAGGSYGYTF
-	TRBV5-1	TRBD1	TRBJ2-5	TGCGCCAGCAGCCTGGGGACAGGGGGAGGGCAAGAGACCCAGTACTTC	CASSLGTGGGQETQYF
-	TRBV10-2	-	TRBJ1-2	TGCGCCAGCAGTTCACAGGGTGATGGCTACACCTTC	CASSSQGDGYTF
-	TRBV28	-	TRBJ2-7	TGTGCCAGTACGGGGAACGAGCAGTACTTC	CASTGNEQYF
-	TRBV5-1	TRBD1	TRBJ2-5	TGCGCCAGCAGCTTGGCGGGACAGGGGGGACAAGAGACCCAGTACTTC	CASSLAGQGGQETQYF
few	TRBV7-2	-	TRBJ2-2	TGTGCCAGCAGCTCCCAACGGGTAACCGGGGAGCTGTTTTTT	CASSSQRVTGELFF
-	TRBV4-2	-	TRBJ1-4	TGTGCCAGCAGCCAAGTGGGGGGACGTAGGGTCGATACTGAAAAACTGTTTTTT	CASSQVGGRRVDTEKLFF
-	TRBV6-1	-	TRBJ2-1	TGTGCCAGCAGTGAAAGGGGGTTTTCCTACAATGAGCAGTTCTTC	CASSERGFSYNEQFF
-	TRBV14	-	TRBJ1-1	TGTGCCAGCAGTCTGATAGGGGAATACACTGAAGCTTTCTTT	CASSLIGEYTEAFF
-	TRBV29-1	TRBD1	TRBJ2-7	TGCAGCGTTGGGGGCGGACAGGGGGCATCCTCCTACGAGCAGTACTTC	CSVGGGQGASSYEQYF
-	TRBV30	-	TRBJ1-2	TGTGCCTGGAGAAGCAGGGGCCTCTATGGCTACACCTTC	CAWRSRGLYGYTF
few	TRBV5-1	TRBD1	TRBJ2-1	TGCGCCAGCAGGCGAGGGACAGGGGTTGGCGATGAGCAGTTCTTC	CASRRGTGVGDEQFF
-	TRBV29-1	TRBD1	TRBJ2-7	TGCAGCGTTGCACCCTCAGGGGGCGCGGGCCACGAGCAGTACTTC	CSVAPSGGAGHEQYF
-	TRBV11-3	TRBD1	TRBJ1-3	TGTGCCAGCAGCTCGACAGGGGTGACTGGAAACACCATATATTTT	CASSSTGVTGNTIYF
-	TRBV19	-	TRBJ1-2	TGTGCCAGTAGTATACGGGACACCTCTAACTATGGCTACACCTTC	CASSIRDTSNYGYTF
once	TRBV5-6	TRBD2	TRBJ2-4	TGTGCCAGCAGCTTGGTCGGGGGGATGGTAGCCAAAAACATTCAGTACTTC	CASSLVGGMVAKNIQYF
-	TRBV7-9	TRBD1	TRBJ2-1	TGTGCCAGCAGCCGACAGGGGGCTTGGGAGCAGTTCTTC	CASSRQGAWEQFF
-	TRBV19	-	TRBJ2-5	TGTGCCAGTAGTCCCAGGTTACAAGAGACCCAGTACTTC	CASSPRLQETQYF
-	TRBV6-5	TRBD2	TRBJ2-3	TGTGCCAGCAGTTACTCAAGCGGGGGATTCACAGATACGCAGTATTTT	CASSYSSGGFTDTQYF
-	TRBV10-3	-	TRBJ2-2	TGTGCCATCAGTGAGCGGGGGGCTACCACCGGGGAGCTGTTTTTT	CAISERGATTGELFF
-	TRBV7-9	TRBD1	TRBJ1-4	TGTGCCAGCAGCCCGGACAGGGGTAATGAAAAACTGTTTTTT	CASSPDRGNEKLFF
-	TRBV5-1	TRBD2	TRBJ2-1	TGCGCCAGCGCCCCGTGGGCTAGCGGGGGAGACAATGAGCAGTTCTTC	CASAPWASGGDNEQFF
-	TRBV7-9	TRBD1	TRBJ1-4	TGTGCCAGCAGCTACCGACAGGGAGGAAAAAAACTGTTTTTT	CASSYRQGGKKLFF
once	TRBV5-4	-	TRBJ2-5	TGTGCCAGCAGCCGCGTGGGCCCCCAAGAGACCCAGTACTTC	CASSRVGPQETQYF